The present entry profiles one TCR beta chain with its context. Its antigen is as yet unknown. Data came from immunoSEQ multiplex PCR; TCRdb stores just in-frame clones and leaves some out. The sample contains fewer than 30,000 clones, about 95% of which appear only once. Conventional CD4 T cells were sorted as CD4+CD127+ cells. Trimming took 6 bases from V and 5 from J, leaving 10 bases between them. The CDR3 consists of 13 residues. Germline V CDR1 and CDR2: SNHLY, FYNNEI. The source of the sample is a study of B cell selection in AIRE deficiency. Study-wide findings and caveats: Patient Tconv and Treg cells showed healthy-like TCRBV usage, CDR3 length, diversity.

Sequenced sample: CD4+CD127+ conventional T cells sorted from PBMCs. This receptor was identified in a human donor in good health. V is TRBV2 and J is TRBJ2-2; D may be TRBD1 (6 bases). CDR3 in DNA: TGTGCCAGCAGCAACAGGGATACCGGGGAGCTGTTTTTT. Residues: CASSNRDTGELFF.